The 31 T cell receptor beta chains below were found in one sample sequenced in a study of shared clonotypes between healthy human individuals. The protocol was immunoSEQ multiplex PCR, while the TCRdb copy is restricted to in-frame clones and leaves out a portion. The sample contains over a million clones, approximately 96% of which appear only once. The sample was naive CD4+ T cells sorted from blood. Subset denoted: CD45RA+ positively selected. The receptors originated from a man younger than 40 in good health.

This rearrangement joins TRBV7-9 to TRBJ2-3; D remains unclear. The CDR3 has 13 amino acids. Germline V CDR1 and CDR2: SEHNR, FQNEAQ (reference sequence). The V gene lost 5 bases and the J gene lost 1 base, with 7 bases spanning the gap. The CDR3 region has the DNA TGTGCCAGCAGCCCCCTGGGCACAGATACGCAGTATTTT. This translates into CASSPLGTDTQYF.

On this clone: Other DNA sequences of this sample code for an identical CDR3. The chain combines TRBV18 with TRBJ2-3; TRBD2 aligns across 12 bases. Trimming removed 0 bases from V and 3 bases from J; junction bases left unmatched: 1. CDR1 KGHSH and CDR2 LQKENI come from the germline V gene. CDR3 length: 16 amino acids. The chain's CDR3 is CASSPPGLAGTDTQYF. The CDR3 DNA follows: TGTGCCAGCTCACCACCCGGACTAGCGGGGACAGATACGCAGTATTTT.

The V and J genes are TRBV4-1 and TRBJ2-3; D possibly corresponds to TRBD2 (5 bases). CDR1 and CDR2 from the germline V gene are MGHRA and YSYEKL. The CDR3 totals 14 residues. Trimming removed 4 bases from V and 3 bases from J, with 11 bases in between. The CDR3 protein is CASSRPGRTDTQYF. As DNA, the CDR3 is TGCGCCAGCAGCCGTCCGGGAAGGACAGATACGCAGTATTTT.

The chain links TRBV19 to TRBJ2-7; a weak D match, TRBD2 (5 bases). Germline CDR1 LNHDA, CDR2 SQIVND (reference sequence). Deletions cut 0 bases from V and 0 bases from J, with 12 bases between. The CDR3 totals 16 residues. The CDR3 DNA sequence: TGTGCCAGTAGTATAGATGAGGGTCTGTCCTCCTACGAGCAGTACTTC. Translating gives CASSIDEGLSSYEQYF.

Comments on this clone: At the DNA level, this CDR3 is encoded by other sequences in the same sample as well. The CDR3 protein is CASSLVRDHEQYF. In DNA form, the CDR3 reads TGCGCCAGCAGCTTGGTCCGGGACCACGAGCAGTACTTC. The chain has TRBV5-1 and TRBJ2-7, with D perhaps assigned TRBD1 or TRBD2 (5 bases each). V shed 0 bases and J shed 5 bases, with 9 bases lying between them. Germline assignment: CDR1 SGHRS and CDR2 YFSETQ. The CDR3 extends over 13 amino acids.

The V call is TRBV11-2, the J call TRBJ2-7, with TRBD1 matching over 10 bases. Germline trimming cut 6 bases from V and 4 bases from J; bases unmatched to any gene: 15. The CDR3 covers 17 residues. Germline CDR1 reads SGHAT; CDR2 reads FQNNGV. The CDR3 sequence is CASRPLATGTGVYEQYF. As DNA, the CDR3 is TGTGCCAGCAGACCTCTGGCAACCGGGACAGGGGTTTACGAGCAGTACTTC. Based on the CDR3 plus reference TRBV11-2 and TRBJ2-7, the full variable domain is EAGVAQSPRYKIIEKRQSVAFWCNPISGHATLYWYQQILGQGPKLLIQFQNNGVVDDSQLPKDRFSAERLKGVDSTLKIQPAKLEDSAVYLCASRPLATGTGVYEQYFGPGTRLTVT.

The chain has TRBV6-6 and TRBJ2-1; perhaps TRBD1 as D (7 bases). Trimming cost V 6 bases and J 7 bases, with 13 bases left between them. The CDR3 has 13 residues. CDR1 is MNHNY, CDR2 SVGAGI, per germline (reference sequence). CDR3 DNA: TGTGCCAGCAGCCGACAGGGAGGTAATGAGCAGTTCTTC. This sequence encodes CASSRQGGNEQFF.

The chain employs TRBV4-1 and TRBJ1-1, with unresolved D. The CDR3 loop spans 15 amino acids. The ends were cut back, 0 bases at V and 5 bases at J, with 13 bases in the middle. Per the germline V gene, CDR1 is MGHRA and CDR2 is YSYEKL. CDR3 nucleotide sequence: TGCGCCAGCAGCCAAGATCCGGCAGGAAAGACTGAAGCTTTCTTT. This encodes CASSQDPAGKTEAFF.

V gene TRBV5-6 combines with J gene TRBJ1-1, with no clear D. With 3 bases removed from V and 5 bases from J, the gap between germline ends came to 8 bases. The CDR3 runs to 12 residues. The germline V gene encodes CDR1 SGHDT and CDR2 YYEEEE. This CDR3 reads CASSWLRTEAFF. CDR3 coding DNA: TGTGCCAGCAGCTGGTTACGGACTGAAGCTTTCTTT.

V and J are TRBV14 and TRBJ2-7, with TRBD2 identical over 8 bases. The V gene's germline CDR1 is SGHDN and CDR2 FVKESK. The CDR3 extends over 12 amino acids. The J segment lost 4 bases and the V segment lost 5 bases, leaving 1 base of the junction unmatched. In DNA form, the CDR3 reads TGTGCCAGCAGCGCGGGGGGATACGAGCAGTACTTC. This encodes CASSAGGYEQYF.

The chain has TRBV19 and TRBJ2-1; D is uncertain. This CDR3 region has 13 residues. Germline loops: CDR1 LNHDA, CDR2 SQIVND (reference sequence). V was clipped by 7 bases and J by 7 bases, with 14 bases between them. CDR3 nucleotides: TGTGCCAGTAAGGCCAGACCGATTAATGAGCAGTTCTTC. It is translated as CASKARPINEQFF.

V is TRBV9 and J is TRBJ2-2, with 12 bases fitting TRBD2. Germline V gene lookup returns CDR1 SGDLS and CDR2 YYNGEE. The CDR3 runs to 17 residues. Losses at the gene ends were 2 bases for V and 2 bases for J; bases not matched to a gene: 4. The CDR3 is CASSVTSGRSNTGELFF. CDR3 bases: TGTGCCAGCAGCGTCACTAGCGGGAGGTCTAACACCGGGGAGCTGTTTTTT.

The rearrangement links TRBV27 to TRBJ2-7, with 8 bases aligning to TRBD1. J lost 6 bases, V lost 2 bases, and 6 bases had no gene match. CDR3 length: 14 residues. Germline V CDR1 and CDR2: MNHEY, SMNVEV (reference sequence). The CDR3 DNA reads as TGTGCCAGCAGTTTAGCCAGGGGGCAGGGCGAGCAGTACTTC. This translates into CASSLARGQGEQYF.

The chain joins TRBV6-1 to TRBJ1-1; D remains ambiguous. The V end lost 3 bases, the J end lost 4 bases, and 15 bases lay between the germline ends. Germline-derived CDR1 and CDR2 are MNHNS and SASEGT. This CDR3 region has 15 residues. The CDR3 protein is CASSDLSWRGTEAFF. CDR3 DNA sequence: TGTGCCAGCAGTGACTTGTCCTGGAGAGGCACTGAAGCTTTCTTT.

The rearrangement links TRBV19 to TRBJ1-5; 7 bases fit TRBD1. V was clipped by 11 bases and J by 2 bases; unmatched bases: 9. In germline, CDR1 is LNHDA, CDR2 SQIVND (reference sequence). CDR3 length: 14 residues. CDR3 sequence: CASETGYGNQPQHF. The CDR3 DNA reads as TGTGCCTCCGAGACAGGGTACGGCAATCAGCCCCAGCATTTT.

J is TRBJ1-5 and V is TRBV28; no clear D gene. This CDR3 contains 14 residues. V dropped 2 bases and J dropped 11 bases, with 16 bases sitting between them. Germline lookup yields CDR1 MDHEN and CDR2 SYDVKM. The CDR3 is CASSLTVSADSQHF. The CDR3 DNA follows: TGTGCCAGCAGTTTAACGGTATCAGCCGATTCCCAGCATTTT.

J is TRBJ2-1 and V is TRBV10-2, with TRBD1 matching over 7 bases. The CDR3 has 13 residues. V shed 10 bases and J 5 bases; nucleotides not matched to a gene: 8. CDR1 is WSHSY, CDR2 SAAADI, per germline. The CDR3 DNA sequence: TGCGCCACTGGGGACAGCCTTGACAATGAGCAGTTCTTC. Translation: CATGDSLDNEQFF.

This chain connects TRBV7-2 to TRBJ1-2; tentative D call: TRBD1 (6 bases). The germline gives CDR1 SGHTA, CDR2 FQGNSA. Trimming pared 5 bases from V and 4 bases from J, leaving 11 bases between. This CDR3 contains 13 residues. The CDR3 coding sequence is TGTGCCAGCAGCCTCGGACAGATCTATGGCTACACCTTC. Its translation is CASSLGQIYGYTF.

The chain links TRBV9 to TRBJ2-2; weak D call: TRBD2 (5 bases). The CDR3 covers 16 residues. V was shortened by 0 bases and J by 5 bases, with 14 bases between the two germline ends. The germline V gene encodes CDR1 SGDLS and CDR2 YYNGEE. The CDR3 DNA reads TGTGCCAGCAGCGTAGTACGTGGGAGACGTACCGGGGAGCTGTTTTTT. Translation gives CASSVVRGRRTGELFF.

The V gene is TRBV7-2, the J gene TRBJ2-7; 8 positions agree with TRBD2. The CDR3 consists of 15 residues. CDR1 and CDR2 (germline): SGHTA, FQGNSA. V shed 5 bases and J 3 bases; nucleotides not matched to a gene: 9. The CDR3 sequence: CASSVGAGVGYEQYF. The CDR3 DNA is TGTGCCAGCAGCGTAGGAGCGGGAGTCGGCTACGAGCAGTACTTC.

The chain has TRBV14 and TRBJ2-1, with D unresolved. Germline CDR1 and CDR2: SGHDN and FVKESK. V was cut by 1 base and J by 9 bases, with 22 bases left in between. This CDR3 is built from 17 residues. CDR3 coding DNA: TGTGCCAGCAGCCAAGTACCAGGTCGCGTTTTTGGGCGTGAGCAGTTCTTC. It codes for CASSQVPGRVFGREQFF.

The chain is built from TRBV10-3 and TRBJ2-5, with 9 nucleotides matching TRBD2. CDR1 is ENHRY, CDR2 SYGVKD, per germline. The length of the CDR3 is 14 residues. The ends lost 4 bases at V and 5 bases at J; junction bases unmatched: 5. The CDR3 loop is CAISASSGTETQYF. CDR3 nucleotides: TGTGCCATCAGTGCTTCTAGCGGGACTGAGACCCAGTACTTC.

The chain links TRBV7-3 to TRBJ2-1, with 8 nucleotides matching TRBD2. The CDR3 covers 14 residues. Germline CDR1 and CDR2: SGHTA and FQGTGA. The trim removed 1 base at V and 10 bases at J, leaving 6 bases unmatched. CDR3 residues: CASSLKATSAEQFF. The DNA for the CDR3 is TGTGCCAGCAGCTTAAAAGCGACTAGCGCGGAGCAGTTCTTC.

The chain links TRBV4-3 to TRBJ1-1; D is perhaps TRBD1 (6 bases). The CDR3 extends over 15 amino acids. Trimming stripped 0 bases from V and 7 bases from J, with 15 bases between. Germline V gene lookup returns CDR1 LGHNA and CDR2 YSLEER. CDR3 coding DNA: TGCGCCAGCAGCCAAGAGTACGGGGGCGTCGATGAAGCTTTCTTT. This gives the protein CASSQEYGGVDEAFF.

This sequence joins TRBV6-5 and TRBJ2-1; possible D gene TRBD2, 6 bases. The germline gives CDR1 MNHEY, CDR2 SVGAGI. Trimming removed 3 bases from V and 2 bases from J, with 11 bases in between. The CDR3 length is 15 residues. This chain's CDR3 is CASSYREITYNEQFF. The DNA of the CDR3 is TGTGCCAGCAGTTATCGGGAGATCACCTACAATGAGCAGTTCTTC.

The CDR3 bases are TGTGCCAGCAGTTCCGGGAGGGCAGGGGGCAACGGGGAGCTGTTTTTT. As protein: CASSSGRAGGNGELFF. V and J are TRBV28 and TRBJ2-2, with D tentatively TRBD1 or TRBD2 (8 bases each). The germline gives CDR1 MDHEN, CDR2 SYDVKM. Between the trimmed V and J ends, which lost 4 bases and 7 bases, there was a span of 19 bases. The CDR3 contains 16 residues.

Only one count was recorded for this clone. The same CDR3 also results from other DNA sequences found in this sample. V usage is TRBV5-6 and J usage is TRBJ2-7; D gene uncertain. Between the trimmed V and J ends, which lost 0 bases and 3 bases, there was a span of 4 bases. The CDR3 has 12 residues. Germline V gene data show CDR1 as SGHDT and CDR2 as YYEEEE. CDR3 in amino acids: CASSLAFYEQYF. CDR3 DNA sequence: TGTGCCAGCAGCTTGGCGTTCTACGAGCAGTACTTC.

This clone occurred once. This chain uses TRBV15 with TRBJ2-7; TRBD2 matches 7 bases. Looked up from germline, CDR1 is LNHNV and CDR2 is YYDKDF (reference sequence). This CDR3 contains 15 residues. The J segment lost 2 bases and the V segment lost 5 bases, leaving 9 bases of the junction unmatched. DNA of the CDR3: TGTGCCACCAGCCAAGGACTAGTAGGGACCTACGAGCAGTACTTC. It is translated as CATSQGLVGTYEQYF.

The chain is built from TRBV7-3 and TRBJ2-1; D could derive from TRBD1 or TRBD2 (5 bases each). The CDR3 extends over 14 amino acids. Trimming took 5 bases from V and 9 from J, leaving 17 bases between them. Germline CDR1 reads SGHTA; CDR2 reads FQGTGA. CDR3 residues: CASSHSGTIFEQFF. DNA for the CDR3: TGTGCCAGCAGCCACTCCGGGACGATCTTTGAGCAGTTCTTC. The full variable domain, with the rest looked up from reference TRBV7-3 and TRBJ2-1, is GAGVSQTPSNKVTEKGKYVELRCDPISGHTALYWYRQSLGQGPEFLIYFQGTGAADDSGLPNDRFFAVRPEGSVSTLKIQRTERGDSAVYLCASSHSGTIFEQFFGPGTRLTVL.

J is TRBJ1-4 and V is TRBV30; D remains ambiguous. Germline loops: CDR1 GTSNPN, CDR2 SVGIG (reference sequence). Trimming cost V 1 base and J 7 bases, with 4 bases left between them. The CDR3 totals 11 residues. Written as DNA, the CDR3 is TGTGCCTGGAGTGAGTTTGAAAAACTGTTTTTT. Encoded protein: CAWSEFEKLFF.

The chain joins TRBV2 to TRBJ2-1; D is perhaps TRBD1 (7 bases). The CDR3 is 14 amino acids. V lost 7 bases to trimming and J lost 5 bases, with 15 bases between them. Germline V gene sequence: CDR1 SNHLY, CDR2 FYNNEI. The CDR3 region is CASTAGQTNNEQFF. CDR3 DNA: TGTGCCAGCACGGCGGGACAGACCAACAATGAGCAGTTCTTC.